The sample holds a few counts of the clone carrying this T cell receptor (beta chain). One entry per CDR3 protein results from TCRdb running MiXCR on the 5' RACE reads. Among tens of thousands of distinct CDR3 sequences, around 9.7% were seen once, and the ten largest hold around 21%. V was cut by 3 bases and J by 0 bases, with 12 bases left in between. The germline CDR1 and CDR2 sequences are KGHSH and LQKENI. The CDR3 covers 16 residues. The sample belongs to a study of early T cells in non-severe SARS-CoV-2 infection. Sequences were obtained from whole blood. The receptor's source is an adult who was a healthcare worker with PCR-confirmed SARS-CoV-2 infection or an uninfected control (not recorded which). V usage is TRBV18 and J usage is TRBJ1-3; unclear D gene. CDR3 sequence: CASSPWKEPSGNTIYF. In DNA form, the CDR3 reads TGTGCCAGCTCACCCTGGAAGGAACCCTCTGGAAACACCATATATTTT.